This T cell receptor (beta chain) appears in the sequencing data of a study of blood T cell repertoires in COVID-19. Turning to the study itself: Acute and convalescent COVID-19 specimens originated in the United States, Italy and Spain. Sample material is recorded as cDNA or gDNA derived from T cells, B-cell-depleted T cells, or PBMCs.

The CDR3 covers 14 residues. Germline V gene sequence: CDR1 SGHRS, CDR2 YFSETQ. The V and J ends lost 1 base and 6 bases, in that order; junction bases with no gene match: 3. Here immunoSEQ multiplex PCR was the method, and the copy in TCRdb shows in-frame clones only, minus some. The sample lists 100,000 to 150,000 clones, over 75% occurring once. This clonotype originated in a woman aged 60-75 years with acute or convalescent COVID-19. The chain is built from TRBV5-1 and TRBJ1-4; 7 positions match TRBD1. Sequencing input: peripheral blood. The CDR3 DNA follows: TGCGCCAGCAGCTTGAGCAGGGGGGATGAAAAACTGTTTTTT. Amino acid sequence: CASSLSRGDEKLFF.